This T cell receptor (beta chain) is drawn from a study of cytomegalovirus exposure and HLA in healthy donors. CDR3 size: 18 residues. The germline V gene has CDR1 MGHRA and CDR2 YSYEKL. V shed 2 bases, J shed 10 bases, and the junction held 14 bases outside the gene matches. As regards this clone: Its antigen remains unknown.

Whole-study findings and limits: Cytomegalovirus status was reportedly diagnosed by the classifier with high sensitivity and specificity. Most of the CMV-associated TCR beta chains (in a later analysis) appeared to be HLA-restricted. Earlier analysis looked at TCR beta V segments, and most were productive about 90% or about 30% of the time. Most TCR sequences showed up rarely, but some public TCRs showed up in many donors.

13 Jbeta primers and 60 Vbeta primers were used for the PCR. The protocol was immunoSEQ multiplex PCR, while the TCRdb copy is restricted to in-frame clones and leaves out a portion. The sample records about 150,000 clones, more than 75% being singletons. The chain employs TRBV4-1 and TRBJ2-7, with TRBD2 matching over 16 bases. This TCR came from a man aged 30 to 39 in good health and CMV-seropositive. The specimen sequenced was PBMCs. Here the CDR3 DNA reads TGCGCCAGCAGCCAATCGCCCAACGGGACTAGCGGGAGGGCCCTCCAGTACTTC. It encodes CASSQSPNGTSGRALQYF.